The following is a TCR beta chain sequence with its context. Its target is not known. This CDR3 spans 14 amino acids. V lost 4 bases and J lost 4; bases outside the gene matches: 6. Germline CDR1 is SNHLY and CDR2 is FYNNEI. This specimen comes from a study of vaccination effects on CD4 cells after COVID-19. With roughly 10 days of culture completed, CD4+ T cells were isolated. Sequencing used immunoSEQ multiplex PCR; TCRdb keeps in-frame clones, though not all of them. The repertoire holds about 25,000 clones, with approximately 73% as singletons. Study observations and caveats: The vaccine-induced clones of healthy vaccinees included only 1 of 255 that cross-reacted with common cold coronaviruses. Convalescent patients were few in the study, and early post-infection timepoints were absent.

The TCR sequence derives from a human donor who received a COVID-19 vaccine. The chain couples TRBV2 to TRBJ1-1, with 7 nucleotides matching TRBD1. This specimen consisted of CD4+ T cells from PBMCs cultured without peptide, obtained before COVID-19 vaccination. The CDR3 loop reads CASSARQGGTEAFF. For the CDR3, the DNA is TGTGCCAGCAGTGCAAGACAGGGTGGCACTGAAGCTTTCTTT.